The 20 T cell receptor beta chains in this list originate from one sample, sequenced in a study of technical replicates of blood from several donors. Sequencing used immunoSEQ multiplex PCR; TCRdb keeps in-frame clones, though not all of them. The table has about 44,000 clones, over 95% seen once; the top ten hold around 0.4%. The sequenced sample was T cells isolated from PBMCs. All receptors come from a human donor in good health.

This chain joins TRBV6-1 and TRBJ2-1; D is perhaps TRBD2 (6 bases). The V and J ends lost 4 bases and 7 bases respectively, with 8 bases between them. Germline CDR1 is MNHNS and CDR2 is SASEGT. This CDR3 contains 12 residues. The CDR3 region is CASSAGENEQFF. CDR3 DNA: TGTGCCAGCAGTGCGGGGGAAAATGAGCAGTTCTTC.

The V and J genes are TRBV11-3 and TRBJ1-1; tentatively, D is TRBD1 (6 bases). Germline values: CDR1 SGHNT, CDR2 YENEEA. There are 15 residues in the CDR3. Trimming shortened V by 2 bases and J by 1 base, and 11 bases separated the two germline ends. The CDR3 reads CASSLRTAGNTEAFF. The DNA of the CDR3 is TGTGCCAGCAGCTTAAGGACAGCAGGGAACACTGAAGCTTTCTTT.

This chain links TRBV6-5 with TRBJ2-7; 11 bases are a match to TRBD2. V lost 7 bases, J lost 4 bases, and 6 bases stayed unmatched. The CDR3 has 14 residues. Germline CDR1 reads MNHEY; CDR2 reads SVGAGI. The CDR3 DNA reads TGTGCCAGCATGATAGCGGGAGGGCCATACGAGCAGTACTTC. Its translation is CASMIAGGPYEQYF.

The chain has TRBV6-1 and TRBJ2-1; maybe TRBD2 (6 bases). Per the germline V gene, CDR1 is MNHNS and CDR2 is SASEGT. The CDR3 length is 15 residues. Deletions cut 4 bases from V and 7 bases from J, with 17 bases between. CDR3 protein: CASSGIGTGINEQFF. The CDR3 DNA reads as TGTGCCAGCAGTGGAATAGGGACTGGGATTAATGAGCAGTTCTTC.

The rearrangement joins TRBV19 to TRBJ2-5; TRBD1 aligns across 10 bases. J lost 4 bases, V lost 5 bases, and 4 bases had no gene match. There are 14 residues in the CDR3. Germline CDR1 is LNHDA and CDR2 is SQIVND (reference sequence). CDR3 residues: CASSGTGVRETQYF. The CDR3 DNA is TGTGCCAGTAGTGGGACAGGGGTGAGAGAGACCCAGTACTTC.

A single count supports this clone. CDR3 loop: CASSLVPTYEQYF. The CDR3 nucleotides are TGTGCCAGCAGCTTGGTGCCTACCTACGAGCAGTACTTC. The V gene is TRBV5-4, the J gene TRBJ2-7; D gene unclear. Germline V gene sequence: CDR1 SGHNT, CDR2 YYREEE (reference sequence). Trimming removed 0 bases from V and 2 bases from J, with 6 bases in between. This CDR3 spans 13 amino acids.

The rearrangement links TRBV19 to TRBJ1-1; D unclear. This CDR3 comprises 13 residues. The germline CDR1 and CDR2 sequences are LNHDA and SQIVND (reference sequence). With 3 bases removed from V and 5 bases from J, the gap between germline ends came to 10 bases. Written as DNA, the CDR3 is TGTGCCAGTAGTATTAACAGAAAGACTGAAGCTTTCTTT. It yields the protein CASSINRKTEAFF.

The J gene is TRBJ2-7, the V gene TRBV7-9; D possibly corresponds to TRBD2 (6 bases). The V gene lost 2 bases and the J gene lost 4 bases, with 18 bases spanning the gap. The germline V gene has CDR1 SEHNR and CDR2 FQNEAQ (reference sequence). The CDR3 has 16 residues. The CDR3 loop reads CASSLQPFGGRYEQYF. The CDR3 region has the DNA TGTGCCAGCAGCTTACAGCCTTTCGGGGGAAGGTACGAGCAGTACTTC.

CDR3 sequence (DNA): TGTGCCAGCAGCCCTCTGAGGGGGCCCTTCCCCTACGAGCAGTACTTC. Its protein product is CASSPLRGPFPYEQYF. The rearrangement joins TRBV7-6 to TRBJ2-7; the match to TRBD1 covers 7 bases. Germline trimming cut 5 bases from V and 2 bases from J; bases unmatched to any gene: 12. CDR1 is SGHVS and CDR2 is FNYEAQ in the germline V gene. This CDR3 has 16 residues.

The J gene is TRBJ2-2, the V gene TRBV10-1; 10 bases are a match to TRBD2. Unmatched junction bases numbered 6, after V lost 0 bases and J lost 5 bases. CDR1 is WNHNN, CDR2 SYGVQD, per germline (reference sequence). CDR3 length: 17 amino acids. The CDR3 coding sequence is TGCGCCAGCAGTGAGTCAACATTAGCGGGAGGTACCGGGGAGCTGTTTTTT. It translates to CASSESTLAGGTGELFF.

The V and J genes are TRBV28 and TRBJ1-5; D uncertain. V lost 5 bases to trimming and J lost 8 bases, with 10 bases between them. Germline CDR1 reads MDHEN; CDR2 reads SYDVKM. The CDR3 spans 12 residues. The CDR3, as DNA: TGTGCCAGCAGTCTGCGAGAAAAGCCCCAGCATTTT. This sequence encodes CASSLREKPQHF.

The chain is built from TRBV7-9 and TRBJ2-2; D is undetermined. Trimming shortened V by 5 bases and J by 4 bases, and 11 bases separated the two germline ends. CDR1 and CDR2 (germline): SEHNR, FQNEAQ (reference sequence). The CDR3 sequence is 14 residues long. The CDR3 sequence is CASSPRIATGELFF. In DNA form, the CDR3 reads TGTGCCAGCAGCCCGAGAATAGCCACCGGGGAGCTGTTTTTT.

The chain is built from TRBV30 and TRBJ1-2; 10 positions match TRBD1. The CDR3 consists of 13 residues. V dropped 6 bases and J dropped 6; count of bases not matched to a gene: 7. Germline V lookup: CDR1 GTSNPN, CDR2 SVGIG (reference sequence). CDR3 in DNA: TGTGCCTGTACCGGGACAGGGGAGGATGGCTACACCTTC. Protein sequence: CACTGTGEDGYTF.

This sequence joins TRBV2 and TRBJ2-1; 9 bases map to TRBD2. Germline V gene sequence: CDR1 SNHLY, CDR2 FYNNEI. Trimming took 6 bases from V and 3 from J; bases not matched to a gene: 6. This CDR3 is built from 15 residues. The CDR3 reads CASRSAGGGYNEQFF. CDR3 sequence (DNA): TGTGCCAGCAGGTCGGCGGGAGGGGGCTACAATGAGCAGTTCTTC.

CDR3 sequence reads: CASSYGQGAGYTF. CDR3 DNA: TGTGCCAGCAGCTACGGACAGGGGGCTGGCTACACCTTC. The V gene is TRBV7-3, the J gene TRBJ1-2; 11 nucleotides line up with TRBD1. From germline, CDR1 is SGHTA and CDR2 FQGTGA. The CDR3 sequence is 13 residues long. Trimming took 4 bases from V and 7 from J; bases not matched to a gene: 2.

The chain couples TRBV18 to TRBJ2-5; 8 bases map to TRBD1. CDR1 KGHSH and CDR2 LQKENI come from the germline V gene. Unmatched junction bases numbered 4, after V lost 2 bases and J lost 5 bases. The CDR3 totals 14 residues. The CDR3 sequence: CASSPFRDRETQYF. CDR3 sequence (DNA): TGTGCCAGCTCACCATTCCGGGACAGGGAGACCCAGTACTTC.

The CDR3 reads CASSFDRVDIQYF. The CDR3 region has the DNA TGTGCCAGCAGCTTCGACAGGGTGGACATTCAGTACTTC. This rearrangement joins TRBV5-6 to TRBJ2-4, with 7 nucleotides matching TRBD1. After removal of 2 bases from V and 8 bases from J, the junction contained 4 bases not matched to a gene. In germline, CDR1 is SGHDT, CDR2 YYEEEE. This CDR3 has 13 amino acids.

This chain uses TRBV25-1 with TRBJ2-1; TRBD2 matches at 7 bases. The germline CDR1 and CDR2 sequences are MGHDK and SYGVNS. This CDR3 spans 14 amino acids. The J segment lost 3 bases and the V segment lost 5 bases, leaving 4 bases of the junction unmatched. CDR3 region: CASSNRDYYNEQFF. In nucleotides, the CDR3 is TGTGCCAGCAGTAACCGGGACTACTACAATGAGCAGTTCTTC.

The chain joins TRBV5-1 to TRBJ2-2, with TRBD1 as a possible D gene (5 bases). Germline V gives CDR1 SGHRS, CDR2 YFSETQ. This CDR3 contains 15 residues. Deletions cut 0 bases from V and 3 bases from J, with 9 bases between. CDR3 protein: CASSLVGVDTGELFF. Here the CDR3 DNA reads TGCGCCAGCAGCTTGGTAGGGGTGGACACCGGGGAGCTGTTTTTT.

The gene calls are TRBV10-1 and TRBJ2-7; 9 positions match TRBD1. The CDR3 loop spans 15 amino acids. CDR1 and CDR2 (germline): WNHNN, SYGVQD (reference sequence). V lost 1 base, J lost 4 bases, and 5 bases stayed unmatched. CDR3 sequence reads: CASSEFGTGSYEQYF. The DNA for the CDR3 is TGCGCCAGCAGTGAGTTTGGGACAGGGAGTTACGAGCAGTACTTC.